This entry is about one T cell receptor beta chain. The sample originates from a study of shared clonotypes between healthy human individuals. Germline V CDR1 and CDR2: LGHNA, YSLEER. The CDR3 covers 14 residues. V was clipped by 0 bases and J by 8 bases; unmatched bases: 4. Genomic DNA of each subset was evenly split across several immunoSEQ plates. In replicate PCRs of unsorted PBMC, around 310 ng DNA, 30,000 or so T cell genomes, was used. The method was immunoSEQ multiplex PCR; TCRdb's version includes in-frame clones alone and lacks a portion of them. The repertoire holds roughly 500,000 clones, about 85% seen once, with roughly 13% in the top ten.

Sample: PBMCs. V is TRBV4-3 and J is TRBJ2-1, with 7 bases lining up with TRBD2. The origin of this receptor is a woman aged 40 to 50 in good health. Some clones in this sample may be carry-over from other donors' samples. As DNA, the CDR3 is TGCGCCAGCAGCCAAGATCGACTAGCCTATGAGCAGTTCTTC. Its translation: CASSQDRLAYEQFF.